Sequencing of this T cell receptor beta chain was carried out in a study of blood T cell repertoires in COVID-19. V lost 1 base, J lost 3 bases, and 5 bases lay in between. The CDR3 is 13 residues long. The germline V gene has CDR1 SGHTA and CDR2 FQGNSA. Data came from immunoSEQ multiplex PCR; TCRdb stores just in-frame clones and leaves some out. The sample has a few hundred thousand clones; approximately 86% are singletons. The chain uses TRBV7-2 and TRBJ2-3; D remains ambiguous. This clonotype was sampled from a woman aged 40 to 50 with acute COVID-19. The sequenced sample was PBMCs or T cells enriched from blood (not recorded which). This chain's CDR3 is CASSLVLTDTQYF. CDR3 in DNA: TGTGCCAGCAGCTTAGTTCTGACAGATACGCAGTATTTT.